The T cell receptor beta chain under discussion was sequenced for a study of neurological immune-mediated disorders. For the unsorted libraries, 2 million PBMCs stored at -80 C served as input. The V gene end was trimmed by 1 base and the J gene end by 5 bases; junction bases not matched to a gene: 9. The CDR3 spans 17 residues. The V gene's germline CDR1 is SGHDN and CDR2 FVKESK. By 5'RACE with 10-nucleotide random UMIs, the cDNA was made. TCRdb used MiXCR to reprocess the 5' RACE reads, holding one entry per CDR3 protein. The data contain 70,000 to 95,000 distinct CDR3 sequences, 17% of them singletons.

Sequencing was performed on PBMCs. The chain recombines TRBV14 with TRBJ2-3, with 10 bases that match TRBD2. This TCR derives from a woman aged 40 to 55 in good health. The CDR3 reads CASSQGRTSGAGDTQYF. The CDR3 DNA reads TGTGCCAGCAGCCAAGGCAGGACTAGCGGAGCGGGAGATACGCAGTATTTT.